The next 17 T cell receptor beta chains were all read from a single sample in a study of blood T cell repertoires in COVID-19 (dated by TCRdb to 2020 to 2022). Library preparation employed the immunoSEQ multiplex PCR assay. The clones in this table, taken by TCRdb from immuneACCESS, are in-frame only. Not every clone is retained; where verified, under half of the shortfall comes from an unresolved V gene, and the cause of the rest is unknown. The sample contains more than 100,000 clones, around 91% of them found a single time. Together, the top ten hold 3.8% of the sample. Specimen: peripheral blood. These receptors came from an older woman with COVID-19, enrolled during active disease.

The chain joins TRBV20-1 to TRBJ2-3; D remains unclear. The CDR3 extends over 11 amino acids. The V end lost 2 bases, the J end lost 14 bases, and 14 bases lay between the germline ends. CDR1 is DFQATT, CDR2 SNEGSKA, per germline (reference sequence). The CDR3 here is CSARTQTGGYF. CDR3 in DNA: TGCAGTGCTAGAACCCAAACCGGTGGGTATTTT.

The V call is TRBV6-5, the J call TRBJ1-6; D gene unclear. The ends were cut back, 6 bases at V and 2 bases at J, with 8 bases in the middle. This CDR3 comprises 14 residues. Germline-derived CDR1 and CDR2 are MNHEY and SVGAGI. CDR3 region: CASSDGPYNSPLHF. The CDR3 region has the DNA TGTGCCAGCAGCGATGGGCCCTATAATTCACCCCTCCACTTT.

V and J are TRBV3-1 (or the pseudogene TRBV3-2) and TRBJ1-1, with D maybe TRBD1 (6 bases). This CDR3 has 15 amino acids. In germline, CDR1 is LGHDT, CDR2 YNNKEL (reference sequence). Trimming took off 0 bases at V and 4 bases at J, with 12 bases between the two ends. CDR3 region: CASSQESRGGTEAFF. In DNA form, the CDR3 reads TGTGCCAGCAGCCAAGAAAGCAGGGGTGGCACTGAAGCTTTCTTT.

The chain couples TRBV30 to TRBJ1-2, with a weak D call TRBD1 (6 bases). The CDR3 has 17 residues. CDR1 is GTSNPN, CDR2 SVGIG, per germline (reference sequence). Trimming removed 0 bases from V and 2 bases from J, with 19 bases in between. Here the CDR3 reads CAWSVYPPGQGNYGYTF. The CDR3 DNA follows: TGTGCCTGGAGTGTATACCCCCCGGGTCAGGGGAACTATGGCTACACCTTC.

The gene calls are TRBV5-1 and TRBJ2-1, with 9 bases fitting TRBD2. Germline V gives CDR1 SGHRS, CDR2 YFSETQ. CDR3 length: 18 residues. Trimming took 0 bases from V and 7 from J; bases not matched to a gene: 14. In nucleotides, the CDR3 is TGCGCCAGCAGCTTGGAGGCTGCGGGGGGGCTAAGGGGGAATGAGCAGTTCTTC. As protein: CASSLEAAGGLRGNEQFF.

The gene calls are TRBV10-3 and TRBJ2-7; tentative D call: TRBD2 (5 bases). V gave up 4 bases and J gave up 6 bases, with 7 bases separating them. Per germline, CDR1 ENHRY and CDR2 SYGVKD. CDR3 length: 11 amino acids. The CDR3 DNA is TGTGCCATCAGTGGAGGGTCCGAGCAGTACTTC. It is translated as CAISGGSEQYF.

The chain joins TRBV6-1 to TRBJ2-2; possible D gene TRBD1, 5 bases. Between the trimmed V and J ends, which lost 8 bases and 6 bases, there was a span of 22 bases. From germline, CDR1 is MNHNS and CDR2 SASEGT. This CDR3 region has 16 residues. The CDR3 loop reads CASRGVGQGRAGELFF. The DNA of the CDR3 is TGTGCCAGCCGTGGAGTGGGCCAGGGAAGGGCCGGGGAGCTGTTTTTT.

The chain has TRBV2 and TRBJ1-2, with TRBD1 as a possible D gene (5 bases). The V gene's germline CDR1 is SNHLY and CDR2 FYNNEI. The CDR3 covers 15 residues. V was clipped by 4 bases and J by 4 bases, with 16 bases between them. Here the CDR3 reads CASSGSGGDFYGYTF. The CDR3 DNA reads as TGTGCCAGCAGTGGTTCCGGCGGGGACTTCTATGGCTACACCTTC.

This chain connects TRBV5-4 to TRBJ1-5; D may be TRBD1 (5 bases). Germline V gene data show CDR1 as SGHNT and CDR2 as YYREEE (reference sequence). V shed 0 bases and J shed 1 base, with 11 bases lying between them. The CDR3 length is 16 residues. CDR3 residues: CASSLGGGRSNQPQHF. CDR3 bases: TGTGCCAGCAGCTTGGGGGGGGGACGAAGCAATCAGCCCCAGCATTTT. Variable domain in full (rest from reference TRBV5-4 and TRBJ1-5): ETGVTQSPTHLIKTRGQQVTLRCSSQSGHNTVSWYQQALGQGPQFIFQYYREEENGRGNFPPRFSGLQFPNYSSELNVNALELDDSALYLCASSLGGGRSNQPQHFGDGTRLSIL.

The rearrangement joins TRBV7-9 to TRBJ1-2, with a tentative D call TRBD1 (6 bases). V was shortened by 5 bases and J by 6 bases, with 16 bases between the two germline ends. The CDR3 is made up of 14 amino acids. CDR1 is SEHNR, CDR2 FQNEAQ, per germline (reference sequence). This CDR3 reads CASSAYGRDNGYTF. The CDR3 DNA follows: TGTGCCAGCAGCGCGTACGGCAGGGACAATGGCTACACCTTC.

V usage is TRBV7-2 and J usage is TRBJ2-7; 9 bases are shared with TRBD1. In germline, CDR1 is SGHTA, CDR2 FQGNSA. This CDR3 region has 14 residues. V lost 1 base and J lost 7; bases outside the gene matches: 5. CDR3 in DNA: TGTGCCAGCAGCTTAGGACAGGGGGGGATAGAGCAGTACTTC. Amino acids: CASSLGQGGIEQYF.

This sequence joins TRBV27 and TRBJ1-2, with 7 bases matching TRBD1. V lost 2 bases to trimming and J lost 5 bases; unmatched junction nucleotides: 8. Looked up from germline, CDR1 is MNHEY and CDR2 is SMNVEV (reference sequence). CDR3 length equals 15 residues. CDR3 DNA: TGTGCCAGCAGTTTAACTCCGGGACAGAGATATGGCTACACCTTC. Translation: CASSLTPGQRYGYTF.

The chain couples TRBV29-1 to TRBJ1-3; D is possibly TRBD1 (6 bases). CDR3 length: 15 amino acids. V was trimmed by 4 bases and J by 4 bases, leaving 17 bases between them. Per germline, CDR1 SQVTM and CDR2 ANQGSEA. CDR3 nucleotide sequence: TGCAGCGTTGTGGGTTCTGGACAGAGAGGAAACACCATATATTTT. This gives the protein CSVVGSGQRGNTIYF.

This chain uses TRBV7-2 with TRBJ1-3, with a tentative D call TRBD1 (6 bases). Germline V gene sequence: CDR1 SGHTA, CDR2 FQGNSA. The V gene lost 3 bases and the J gene lost 0 bases, with 9 bases spanning the gap. This CDR3 contains 15 residues. The CDR3 DNA reads as TGTGCCAGCAGCTTGGGCAGGGGCTCTGGAAACACCATATATTTT. Residues: CASSLGRGSGNTIYF.

This chain joins TRBV9 and TRBJ1-5, with D uncertain. From germline, CDR1 is SGDLS and CDR2 YYNGEE. CDR3 length: 14 amino acids. Trimming shortened V by 0 bases and J by 4 bases, and 8 bases separated the two germline ends. In DNA form, the CDR3 reads TGTGCCAGCAGCGTAGGCAGTACAAATCAGCCCCAGCATTTT. It yields the protein CASSVGSTNQPQHF.

This rearrangement joins TRBV7-6 to TRBJ2-3, with 7 bases aligning to TRBD2. Germline assignment: CDR1 SGHVS and CDR2 FNYEAQ. The V and J ends lost 5 bases and 1 base, in that order; junction bases with no gene match: 9. The CDR3 sequence is 16 residues long. The DNA for the CDR3 is TGTGCCAGCAGCCCTGGTGGCGGGGGTGGCACAGATACGCAGTATTTT. Residues: CASSPGGGGGTDTQYF.

V usage is TRBV7-2 and J usage is TRBJ1-2; 9 bases match TRBD1. Unmatched junction bases numbered 11, after V lost 5 bases and J lost 4 bases. In germline, CDR1 is SGHTA, CDR2 FQGNSA. The CDR3 runs to 16 residues. The CDR3 here is CASSPQGGQGVYGYTF. CDR3 nucleotide sequence: TGTGCCAGCAGCCCCCAGGGGGGACAGGGAGTCTATGGCTACACCTTC. Full variable domain (remainder filled in from reference TRBV7-2 and TRBJ1-2): GAGVSQSPSNKVTEKGKDVELRCDPISGHTALYWYRQSLGQGLEFLIYFQGNSAPDKSGLPSDRFSAERTGGSVSTLTIQRTQQEDSAVYLCASSPQGGQGVYGYTFGSGTRLTVV.